This T cell receptor (beta chain) was recorded in a study of T cell responses to AZD1222 COVID-19 vaccine. Study information: Second doses that came at about 4 or about 12 weeks were put together. Study results and caveats: Spike-spanning, vaccine-associated CD4 TCRs were dominant at 160-218 and 743-854.

J lost 9 bases, V lost 2 bases, and 7 bases had no gene match. The CDR3 extends over 13 amino acids. Germline loops: CDR1 GTSNPN, CDR2 SVGIG (reference sequence). TCRdb keeps only in-frame clones here, not all; method: immunoSEQ multiplex PCR. The sample includes some 150,000 clones, about 92% of them seen just once. About this clone itself: Its antigen is unidentified.

V usage is TRBV30 and J usage is TRBJ2-1; 7 bases are a match to TRBD2. This specimen consisted of peripheral blood, obtained on day 0 of AZD1222 vaccination. The sequence was obtained from an adult in good health. CDR3 in amino acids: CAWSTGGDSEQFF. CDR3 bases: TGTGCCTGGAGTACGGGAGGAGACTCTGAGCAGTTCTTC.